Listed below are T cell receptor beta chains from one sample, sequenced in a study of chronic HIV infection and antiretroviral therapy. TCRdb called the 5' RACE reads again in MiXCR, with one record for every CDR3 protein. The profile shows some 43,000 distinct CDR3 sequences, about 20% of them singletons. Sequenced sample: peripheral blood. The receptors were sampled from an adult who had HIV and had not received antiretroviral therapy, or was an uninfected healthy control (not recorded which). CDR3s leave out the opening cysteine and the closing phenylalanine or tryptophan. The order of the fields is V gene, CDR3 protein.

V gene: TRBV5-6; CDR3 protein: ASSLREQQTNEKLF
V gene: TRBV28; CDR3 protein: ASSLRRSTDTQY
V gene: TRBV20-1; CDR3 protein: SARASGREVSEQF
V gene: TRBV24-1; CDR3 protein: ATSPGQSTDTQY
V gene: TRBV28; CDR3 protein: ASRAGTGNNQPQH
V gene: TRBV30; CDR3 protein: AWSVPASGSSYEQY
V gene: TRBV12-3/TRBV12-4; CDR3 protein: ASSSRGEQF
V gene: TRBV2; CDR3 protein: ASRTSGGLRF
V gene: TRBV6-6; CDR3 protein: ASSPPGQSYGNTIY
V gene: TRBV7-2; CDR3 protein: ASSLDVGRQEPQH
V gene: TRBV28; CDR3 protein: ASSLGGANPYEQY
V gene: TRBV28; CDR3 protein: ASSLLWGRAF
V gene: TRBV29-1; CDR3 protein: SVGRTTGEKLF
V gene: TRBV10-2; CDR3 protein: ASSLGFGAGLVDTEAF
V gene: TRBV24-1; CDR3 protein: ATSDIRQGFGYT
V gene: TRBV5-1; CDR3 protein: ASSPNSAPGEQY
V gene: TRBV12-3/TRBV12-4; CDR3 protein: ASSLEGWLNEQF
V gene: TRBV7-2; CDR3 protein: ASSDRTSGTNNEQF
V gene: TRBV27; CDR3 protein: ASMRSSYNEQF
V gene: TRBV28; CDR3 protein: ASSNQPRSSYEQY
V gene: TRBV10-1; CDR3 protein: ASSESTAGGTEAF
V gene: TRBV7-8; CDR3 protein: ASSLNGLQGSELF
V gene: TRBV20-1; CDR3 protein: SATLGQGGQPQH
V gene: TRBV4-1; CDR3 protein: ASSQRRGWDLQY
V gene: TRBV4-1; CDR3 protein: ASSQVQANEKLF
V gene: TRBV9; CDR3 protein: ASSVRGQKGEKLF